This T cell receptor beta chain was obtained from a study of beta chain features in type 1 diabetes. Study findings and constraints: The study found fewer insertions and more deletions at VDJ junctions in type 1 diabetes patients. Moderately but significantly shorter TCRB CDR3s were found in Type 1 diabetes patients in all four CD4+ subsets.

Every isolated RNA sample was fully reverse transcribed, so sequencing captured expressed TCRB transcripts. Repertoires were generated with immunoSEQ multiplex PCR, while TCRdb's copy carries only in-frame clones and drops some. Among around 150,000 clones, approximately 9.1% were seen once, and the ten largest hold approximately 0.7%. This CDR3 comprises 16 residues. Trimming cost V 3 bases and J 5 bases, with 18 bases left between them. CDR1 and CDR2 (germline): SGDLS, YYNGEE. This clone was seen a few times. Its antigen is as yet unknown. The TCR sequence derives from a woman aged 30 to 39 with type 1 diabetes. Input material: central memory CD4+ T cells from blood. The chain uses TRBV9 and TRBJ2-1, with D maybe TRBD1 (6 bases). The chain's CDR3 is CASSAAGATSHNEQFF. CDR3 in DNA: TGTGCCAGCAGCGCAGCAGGGGCTACTTCCCACAATGAGCAGTTCTTC. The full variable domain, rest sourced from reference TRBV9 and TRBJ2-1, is DSGVTQTPKHLITATGQRVTLRCSPRSGDLSVYWYQQSLDQGLQFLIQYYNGEERAKGNILERFSAQQFPDLHSELNLSSLELGDSALYFCASSAAGATSHNEQFFGPGTRLTVL.